The 32 T cell receptor beta chains in this list originate from one sample, sequenced in a study of T cells after posttransplantation cyclophosphamide. Treatment was busulfan-fludarabine conditioning, a marrow graft, and cyclophosphamide on days +3 and +4. Profiling relied on immunoSEQ multiplex PCR, and the TCRdb table lists in-frame clones only, not all of them. This sample has tens of thousands of clones, with about three quarters found just once. This specimen was CD4+ T cells sorted from blood, taken 1,800 to 2,000 days after a stem cell transplant with posttransplant cyclophosphamide. The receptors shown here come from a female patient aged 40 to 50 who received an allogeneic stem cell transplant from a related donor, was CMV-positive, and had no GVHD. Some of the T cells may derive from the graft donor.

The genes are TRBV6-6 and TRBJ1-5, with 10 bases lining up with TRBD1. The CDR3 spans 15 residues. Germline V gene data show CDR1 as MNHNY and CDR2 as SVGAGI (reference sequence). With V trimmed by 6 bases and J by 3 bases, 5 bases remained unmatched. This CDR3 is CASRDRGRYNQPQHF. For the CDR3, the DNA is TGTGCCAGCAGAGACAGGGGGCGATACAATCAGCCCCAGCATTTT.

V usage is TRBV5-1 and J usage is TRBJ2-7, with D tentatively TRBD1 (6 bases). This CDR3 has 14 residues. The germline V gene has CDR1 SGHRS and CDR2 YFSETQ. V shed 0 bases and J shed 0 bases, with 7 bases lying between them. Here the CDR3 reads CASSLEGVSYEQYF. The CDR3 DNA reads TGCGCCAGCAGCTTGGAGGGGGTCTCCTACGAGCAGTACTTC.

CDR3 nucleotide sequence: TGCGCCAGCAGCTTAGACCTAGACGAGCAGTACTTC. Its protein is CASSLDLDEQYF. V usage is TRBV5-1 and J usage is TRBJ2-7; D ambiguous. Trimming pared 2 bases from V and 5 bases from J, leaving 8 bases between. CDR1 is SGHRS and CDR2 is YFSETQ in the germline V gene. The CDR3 is 12 amino acids.

This chain joins TRBV14 and TRBJ1-2; D gene ambiguous. The CDR3 extends over 16 amino acids. V shed 0 bases and J shed 4 bases, with 15 bases lying between them. The V gene's germline CDR1 is SGHDN and CDR2 FVKESK. As DNA, the CDR3 is TGTGCCAGCAGCCAAGAAATAACAGCAAACTTCTATGGCTACACCTTC. As protein: CASSQEITANFYGYTF.

The chain uses TRBV7-2 and TRBJ1-2; TRBD1 matches at 9 bases. V was clipped by 2 bases and J by 2 bases; unmatched bases: 3. The CDR3 covers 15 residues. Germline lookup yields CDR1 SGHTA and CDR2 FQGNSA. The CDR3 bases are TGTGCCAGCAGCTTAACCGGGACAGGGAACTATGGCTACACCTTC. It translates to CASSLTGTGNYGYTF.

This clone has a handful of counts. The chain is built from TRBV29-1 and TRBJ1-1; a weak D match, TRBD1 (6 bases). Trimming shortened V by 7 bases and J by 1 base, and 16 bases separated the two germline ends. The CDR3 is made up of 14 amino acids. Germline CDR1 and CDR2: SQVTM and ANQGSEA. In DNA, the CDR3 is TGCAGCGCCGGGGGCAGGGAGGGGAACACTGAAGCTTTCTTT. Amino acids: CSAGGREGNTEAFF.

Concerning this clone itself: At one end the junction does not follow the germline gene, possibly because of a read error. The gene calls are TRBV10-3 and TRBJ2-5; no clear D. This CDR3 region has 13 residues. The germline CDR1 and CDR2 sequences are ENHRY and SYGVKD. CDR3 in amino acids: CASSVSVQETQYF. The CDR3 DNA is TGTGCCAGCAGTGTCTCGGTCCAAGAGACCCAGTACTTC.

This sequence joins TRBV29-1 and TRBJ2-7; D is perhaps TRBD1 (5 bases). CDR1 SQVTM and CDR2 ANQGSEA come from the germline V gene. CDR3 size: 11 residues. Trimming cost V 4 bases and J 5 bases, with 9 bases left between them. Here the CDR3 reads CSVVRGNEQYF. Written as DNA, the CDR3 is TGCAGCGTTGTTAGGGGAAACGAGCAGTACTTC.

This chain uses TRBV27 with TRBJ2-7, with 7 bases lining up with TRBD2. The V gene end was trimmed by 5 bases and the J gene end by 2 bases; junction bases not matched to a gene: 12. The CDR3 is 16 amino acids. CDR1 is MNHEY and CDR2 is SMNVEV in the germline V gene (reference sequence). CDR3 loop: CASSPSLGAGTYEQYF. CDR3 sequence (DNA): TGTGCCAGCAGTCCCTCTCTAGGAGCGGGGACCTACGAGCAGTACTTC.

As DNA, the CDR3 is TGTGCCAGCAGTGAATACGACACCGGGGAGCTGTTTTTT. It encodes CASSEYDTGELFF. V is TRBV25-1 and J is TRBJ2-2, with no clear D. There are 13 residues in the CDR3. Looked up from germline, CDR1 is MGHDK and CDR2 is SYGVNS. V shed 0 bases and J shed 3 bases, with 2 bases lying between them.

As DNA, the CDR3 is TGTGCCAGCAGTTTATGGATTGGCGGGGGGGGCAATCAGCCCCAGCATTTT. This translates into CASSLWIGGGGNQPQHF. The gene calls are TRBV28 and TRBJ1-5; a possible D gene is TRBD1 (5 bases). V gave up 0 bases and J gave up 2 bases, with 14 bases separating them. The CDR3 runs to 17 residues. In germline, CDR1 is MDHEN, CDR2 SYDVKM.

CDR3 loop: CASSPSSYEQYF. CDR3 bases: TGTGCCAGCAGTCCTAGTTCATACGAGCAGTACTTC. The chain couples TRBV6-6 to TRBJ2-7; D gene ambiguous. This CDR3 contains 12 residues. Between the trimmed V and J ends, which lost 5 bases and 4 bases, there was a span of 9 bases. Per germline, CDR1 MNHNY and CDR2 SVGAGI (reference sequence).

The V and J genes are TRBV6-1 and TRBJ2-7; D unclear. V lost 1 base, J lost 1 base, and 14 bases lay in between. The CDR3 is 16 residues long. CDR1 is MNHNS, CDR2 SASEGT, per germline. For the CDR3, the DNA is TGTGCCAGCAGTGAAGTTACGCAGATCAGTTCCTACGAGCAGTACTTC. Its translation is CASSEVTQISSYEQYF.

This chain connects TRBV5-1 to TRBJ1-1; 7 bases align to TRBD1. The J segment lost 7 bases and the V segment lost 0 bases, leaving 9 bases of the junction unmatched. CDR3 length: 15 residues. Germline CDR1 SGHRS, CDR2 YFSETQ. The CDR3 coding sequence is TGCGCCAGCAGCTTGGGGTCCGCAGGGGGAGGTGAAGCTTTCTTT. Translated: CASSLGSAGGGEAFF.

This clone was found once. This chain links TRBV7-3 with TRBJ1-4; D is uncertain. Germline CDR1 and CDR2: SGHTA and FQGTGA. Trimming pared 7 bases from V and 0 bases from J, leaving 12 bases between. The CDR3 consists of 15 residues. The CDR3 is CASNPTSPTNEKLFF. The DNA for the CDR3 is TGTGCCAGCAACCCTACCTCTCCAACTAATGAAAAACTGTTTTTT.

The chain uses TRBV5-1 and TRBJ1-1; D is unclear. V lost 2 bases and J lost 4, with 9 bases in between. This CDR3 is built from 13 residues. The germline V gene encodes CDR1 SGHRS and CDR2 YFSETQ. CDR3: CASSFTGITEAFF. CDR3 bases: TGCGCCAGCAGCTTTACCGGTATCACTGAAGCTTTCTTT. The full variable domain, with the rest looked up from reference TRBV5-1 and TRBJ1-1, is KAGVTQTPRYLIKTRGQQVTLSCSPISGHRSVSWYQQTPGQGLQFLFEYFSETQRNKGNFPGRFSGRQFSNSRSEMNVSTLELGDSALYLCASSFTGITEAFFGQGTRLTVV.

The rearrangement joins TRBV19 to TRBJ1-6; 7 positions match TRBD1. The CDR3 has 16 amino acids. Trimming took 4 bases from V and 9 from J; bases not matched to a gene: 12. The V gene's germline CDR1 is LNHDA and CDR2 SQIVND (reference sequence). DNA for the CDR3: TGTGCCAGTAGTACACAGGGGTCACGAGCGGTTTCACCCCTCCACTTT. Its translation is CASSTQGSRAVSPLHF.

This clone has only a few counts. The J gene is TRBJ1-6, the V gene TRBV14; D unclear. Germline CDR1 SGHDN, CDR2 FVKESK. The germline V and J ends were trimmed by 2 bases and 7 bases, with 9 bases remaining between them. The CDR3 has 14 amino acids. CDR3 sequence reads: CASSQIGRNSPLHF. The DNA for the CDR3 is TGTGCCAGCAGCCAAATCGGGAGAAATTCACCCCTCCACTTT.

The chain joins TRBV10-3 to TRBJ1-2; D remains ambiguous. Germline V lookup: CDR1 ENHRY, CDR2 SYGVKD. This CDR3 is 13 amino acids long. Between the trimmed V and J ends, which lost 6 bases and 6 bases, there was a span of 14 bases. CDR3 nucleotide sequence: TGTGCCATCAGGACGTCGGGGTCCCATGGCTACACCTTC. Its translation: CAIRTSGSHGYTF.

The rearrangement uses TRBV14 and TRBJ2-7, with D possibly matching TRBD1 (6 bases). Germline-derived CDR1 and CDR2 are SGHDN and FVKESK. The ends were cut back, 3 bases at V and 11 bases at J, with 14 bases in the middle. This CDR3 has 12 residues. The CDR3 reads CASSHRPGHKYF. The CDR3 nucleotides read TGTGCCAGCAGCCACAGACCGGGACATAAGTACTTC.

This sequence joins TRBV19 and TRBJ1-5; a weak D match, TRBD1 (5 bases). V was shortened by 2 bases and J by 4 bases, with 12 bases between the two germline ends. The CDR3 loop spans 15 amino acids. Germline CDR1 LNHDA, CDR2 SQIVND (reference sequence). CDR3 loop: CASSIPGRTNQPQHF. The CDR3 DNA follows: TGTGCCAGTAGTATACCCGGGAGGACAAATCAGCCCCAGCATTTT.

The chain is built from TRBV4-3 and TRBJ2-2; TRBD2 aligns across 13 bases. The CDR3 has 18 residues. The V gene's germline CDR1 is LGHNA and CDR2 YSLEER. Trimming removed 4 bases from V and 4 bases from J; junction bases left unmatched: 9. CDR3 bases: TGCGCCAGCAGCCCTAGACTAGCGGGGGGCTCGGGCACCGGGGAGCTGTTTTTT. This translates into CASSPRLAGGSGTGELFF.

The chain couples TRBV10-3 to TRBJ2-2; D perhaps matches TRBD1 (5 bases). V dropped 3 bases and J dropped 1 base, with 15 bases sitting between them. The germline V gene encodes CDR1 ENHRY and CDR2 SYGVKD. There are 17 residues in the CDR3. This chain's CDR3 is CAISDKLRGGNTGELFF. The CDR3, as DNA: TGTGCCATCAGTGATAAACTAAGGGGCGGGAACACCGGGGAGCTGTTTTTT.

The CDR3 coding sequence is TGTGCCAGCAGGCCCCAACAGGGCGGCTATGGCTACACCTTC. This encodes CASRPQQGGYGYTF. The chain has TRBV28 and TRBJ1-2; the D gene is possibly TRBD1 (6 bases). CDR3 length: 14 amino acids. CDR1 is MDHEN and CDR2 is SYDVKM in the germline V gene. Trimming removed 6 bases at V and 4 bases at J, with 15 bases between.

V usage is TRBV7-9 and J usage is TRBJ1-1; TRBD1 agrees at 8 bases. The CDR3 is 16 amino acids. V lost 5 bases to trimming and J lost 1 base; unmatched junction nucleotides: 9. Germline assignment: CDR1 SEHNR and CDR2 FQNEAQ (reference sequence). CDR3 sequence reads: CASSAGTGGGNTEAFF. In DNA, the CDR3 is TGTGCCAGCAGCGCCGGGACAGGAGGCGGGAACACTGAAGCTTTCTTT.

The CDR3 loop is CASSVAGIQETQYF. The DNA for the CDR3 is TGTGCCAGCAGCGTAGCAGGAATCCAAGAGACCCAGTACTTC. The J gene is TRBJ2-5, the V gene TRBV9; D is unclear. The germline V and J ends were trimmed by 0 bases and 1 base, with 7 bases remaining between them. This CDR3 contains 14 residues. Germline V gives CDR1 SGDLS, CDR2 YYNGEE.

The chain carries TRBV27 and TRBJ1-3; no clear D. From germline, CDR1 is MNHEY and CDR2 SMNVEV (reference sequence). This CDR3 contains 15 residues. V was clipped by 4 bases and J by 3 bases, with 13 bases between them. CDR3 sequence: CASSSGGTVGNTIYF. CDR3 nucleotide sequence: TGTGCCAGCAGTTCAGGAGGCACGGTTGGAAACACCATATATTTT.

V and J are TRBV7-3 and TRBJ2-7; the match to TRBD2 covers 8 bases. There are 15 residues in the CDR3. With 8 bases clipped from V and 2 bases from J, the junction kept 11 bases outside the gene matches. Germline CDR1 reads SGHTA; CDR2 reads FQGTGA. CDR3 nucleotide sequence: TGTGCCAGCGGGGAGGTGAGCGGGGGAACCTACGAGCAGTACTTC. Translation gives CASGEVSGGTYEQYF.

J is TRBJ2-2 and V is TRBV2, with D possibly matching TRBD1 (6 bases). The CDR3 spans 14 residues. Germline CDR1 and CDR2: SNHLY and FYNNEI. V was cut by 3 bases and J by 5 bases, with 10 bases left in between. The CDR3 protein is CASSDNRDTGELFF. The CDR3 DNA is TGTGCCAGCAGTGATAACAGGGATACCGGGGAGCTGTTTTTT. The full variable domain, with the rest looked up from reference TRBV2 and TRBJ2-2, is EPEVTQTPSHQVTQMGQEVILRCVPISNHLYFYWYRQILGQKVEFLVSFYNNEISEKSEIFDDQFSVERPDGSNFTLKIRSTKLEDSAMYFCASSDNRDTGELFFGEGSRLTVL.

The V and J genes are TRBV10-1 and TRBJ2-7, with 7 bases that match TRBD2. Per the germline V gene, CDR1 is WNHNN and CDR2 is SYGVQD (reference sequence). This CDR3 has 14 amino acids. V trimming: 0 bases; J trimming: 7 bases; junction bases outside the gene matches: 6. The CDR3 DNA reads as TGCGCCAGCAGTGAGTCGAAGCGGGGCGGGGAGCAGTACTTC. Protein sequence: CASSESKRGGEQYF.

This clone has a handful of counts. The V and J genes are TRBV29-1 and TRBJ1-4, with 8 bases aligning to TRBD1. Germline V gene sequence: CDR1 SQVTM, CDR2 ANQGSEA. This CDR3 has 11 amino acids. The trim removed 7 bases at V and 8 bases at J, leaving 3 bases unmatched. CDR3 sequence reads: CSAGQGEKLFF. CDR3 nucleotide sequence: TGCAGCGCTGGACAGGGAGAAAAACTGTTTTTT.

This clone appeared a single time. The chain links TRBV19 to TRBJ2-1, with 11 nucleotides matching TRBD2. The CDR3 runs 18 residues. Looked up from germline, CDR1 is LNHDA and CDR2 is SQIVND (reference sequence). Losses at the gene ends were 6 bases for V and 0 bases for J; bases not matched to a gene: 10. CDR3 nucleotides: TGTGCCAGTAGGGTTCCTAGCGGGGGGCCGAGCTCCTACAATGAGCAGTTCTTC. This translates into CASRVPSGGPSSYNEQFF.